The entry below describes one T cell receptor beta chain. The sample comes from a study of control samples from healthy donors and cancer patients. Some clones are missing from TCRdb's copy, which holds only in-frame ones; the method was immunoSEQ multiplex PCR. The table has about 13,000 clones, roughly 79% seen once. The V gene's germline CDR1 is SGHAT and CDR2 FQNNGV. Between the trimmed V and J ends, which lost 5 bases and 1 base, there was a span of 8 bases. CDR3 size: 13 residues. This clonotype originated in a male donor with melanoma. The chain combines TRBV11-2 with TRBJ1-1; D gene ambiguous. Sequenced: formalin-fixed, paraffin-embedded tissue. The CDR3 loop reads CASSRTANTEAFF. CDR3 in DNA: TGTGCCAGCAGCCGCACCGCGAACACTGAAGCTTTCTTT.